One and the same sample provided the 21 T cell receptor beta chains below, sequenced in a study of T cell repertoires in cytomegalovirus infection (dated by TCRdb to about 2019). Data came from an Illumina HiSeq 1500. Using fastp at Q25 and MiXCR, TCRdb reprocessed the public reads and kept productive beta chains. Each CDR3 protein gets just one entry, which takes the most common genes and DNA from the rows behind it. The sample table shows around 740,000 distinct CDR3 sequences, and about a third are seen once. The ten largest clones capture under 3.5% of the sample. Sequences were obtained from PBMCs. These receptors were taken from a human donor in good health (CMV status not recorded). Some clones in this sample may be carry-over from other donors' samples.

This clonotype was counted between two and nine times. The chain links TRBV7-9 to TRBJ1-1, with D perhaps TRBD1 (6 bases). Germline CDR1 SEHNR, CDR2 FQNEAQ (reference sequence). V was clipped by 5 bases and J by 6 bases, with 19 bases between them. The CDR3 is 15 residues long. CDR3 protein: CASSRNTGRGAEAFF. The CDR3 DNA follows: TGTGCCAGCAGCCGTAACACAGGGAGGGGCGCTGAAGCTTTCTTT.

This clonotype was observed a few times. The chain links TRBV12-5 to TRBJ2-5; perhaps TRBD2 as D (6 bases). CDR3 length: 15 residues. V lost 7 bases, J lost 2 bases, and 17 bases lay in between. The germline V gene has CDR1 LGHNT and CDR2 FRNRAP. The CDR3 DNA reads TGTGCTAGTGCCGCCTATGTGGGGGGTCAAGAGACCCAGTACTTC. Translating it yields CASAAYVGGQETQYF.

This clonotype was seen only a few times. The chain has TRBV12-3 or TRBV12-4 and TRBJ2-2; 7 positions match TRBD1. V was pared by 4 bases and J by 7 bases, with 21 bases of the junction left unmatched. The CDR3 runs to 19 residues. Written as DNA, the CDR3 is TGTGCCAGCAGTTCTTACCGACCTAGGACAGGTTATCATCGCGGGGAGCTGTTTTTT. Its protein product is CASSSYRPRTGYHRGELFF.

The chain joins TRBV7-6 to TRBJ2-3; a weak D match, TRBD1 (6 bases). The ends were cut back, 5 bases at V and 4 bases at J, with 13 bases in the middle. Germline V gives CDR1 SGHVS, CDR2 FNYEAQ. The CDR3 has 14 residues. The CDR3 DNA reads TGTGCCAGCAGCCCCAGGACAGTCCCAGATACGCAGTATTTT. It is translated as CASSPRTVPDTQYF.

This clonotype was observed a few times. The V and J genes are TRBV7-9 and TRBJ1-2; D possibly corresponds to TRBD1 (6 bases). The CDR3 length is 12 residues. Trimming took off 4 bases at V and 9 bases at J, with 12 bases between the two ends. Germline V lookup: CDR1 SEHNR, CDR2 FQNEAQ (reference sequence). Here the CDR3 DNA reads TGTGCCAGCAGCTCGGGACAACTGAGCTACACCTTC. Protein product: CASSSGQLSYTF.

This clonotype came up a few times. The chain couples TRBV29-1 to TRBJ2-7, with 14 bases matching TRBD2. CDR3 length: 17 residues. Trimming cost V 2 bases and J 3 bases; bases outside gene matches: 9. Per germline, CDR1 SQVTM and CDR2 ANQGSEA. DNA for the CDR3: TGCAGCGTTGAATTGACCGGGACTAGCGGGAGTAGCTACGAGCAGTACTTC. It is translated as CSVELTGTSGSSYEQYF.

This chain connects TRBV2 to TRBJ1-6, with D maybe TRBD1 (5 bases). The CDR3 has 12 amino acids. The germline V gene has CDR1 SNHLY and CDR2 FYNNEI. V was clipped by 6 bases and J by 11 bases, with 11 bases between them. DNA for the CDR3: TGTGCCAGCAGGAGTTCGGGGGCACCCCTCCACTTT. It yields the protein CASRSSGAPLHF.

This chain joins TRBV12-3 or TRBV12-4 and TRBJ1-1, with unresolved D. Trimming took off 3 bases at V and 8 bases at J, with 13 bases between the two ends. The CDR3 runs 13 residues. CDR3 loop: CASSFGVTLEAFF. DNA of the CDR3: TGTGCCAGCAGTTTTGGGGTAACTTTAGAAGCTTTCTTT.

The chain employs TRBV4-2 and TRBJ2-3, with D perhaps assigned TRBD1 or TRBD2 (6 bases each). Germline V gene lookup returns CDR1 LGHNA and CDR2 YNFKEQ. The CDR3 length is 18 residues. V lost 3 bases to trimming and J lost 5 bases, with 24 bases between them. The chain's CDR3 is CASSQGGTPGRTGDTQYF. The CDR3 region has the DNA TGTGCCAGCAGCCAGGGGGGCACTCCAGGGAGGACCGGAGATACGCAGTATTTT.

This clonotype has more than one count but fewer than ten. This sequence joins TRBV7-9 and TRBJ1-5, with D maybe TRBD1 (6 bases). V shed 0 bases and J shed 3 bases, with 15 bases lying between them. This CDR3 spans 17 amino acids. Germline V gene sequence: CDR1 SEHNR, CDR2 FQNEAQ (reference sequence). The CDR3 nucleotides read TGTGCCAGCAGCTTAGCGCCAGAAGGGGGAAACAATCAGCCCCAGCATTTT. Amino acid sequence: CASSLAPEGGNNQPQHF.

This chain joins TRBV12-5 and TRBJ2-7, with 9 positions matching TRBD1. This CDR3 is 15 amino acids long. Trimming removed 6 bases from V and 2 bases from J; junction bases left unmatched: 8. Germline loops: CDR1 LGHNT, CDR2 FRNRAP. The CDR3 coding sequence is TGTGCTAGTGGACCCGGGACAGGGAGTCCCTACGAGCAGTACTTC. It encodes CASGPGTGSPYEQYF.

The chain is built from TRBV28 and TRBJ2-7; no clear D gene. The ends were cut back, 6 bases at V and 1 base at J, with 13 bases in the middle. Germline-derived CDR1 and CDR2 are MDHEN and SYDVKM. The CDR3 is 14 residues long. This chain's CDR3 is CASSQTAPSYEQYF. The DNA of the CDR3 is TGTGCCAGCAGCCAAACAGCCCCATCCTACGAGCAGTACTTC.

This clonotype showed up just a few times. The germline gene is not matched at one end of the junction; a read error may be the cause. This chain links TRBV12-3 or TRBV12-4 with TRBJ1-1, with unresolved D. This CDR3 region has 14 residues. CDR3 residues: CASSLALRFGPPLF. In DNA, the CDR3 is TGTGCCAGCAGTTTAGCGCTAAGATTTGGACCACCCCTTTTT.

The V call is TRBV28, the J call TRBJ1-2; D is uncertain. The CDR3 length is 16 residues. The V end lost 2 bases, the J end lost 3 bases, and 16 bases lay between the germline ends. Germline lookup yields CDR1 MDHEN and CDR2 SYDVKM. The CDR3 reads CASSLISTEAYYGYTF. The CDR3 bases are TGTGCCAGCAGTTTAATCTCCACGGAGGCCTACTATGGCTACACCTTC.

In this sample, this clonotype turned up many times. The genes are TRBV7-9 and TRBJ1-6, with TRBD1 as a possible D gene (5 bases). Germline V CDR1 and CDR2: SEHNR, FQNEAQ (reference sequence). The CDR3 contains 14 residues. V was clipped by 4 bases and J by 9 bases, with 13 bases between them. The CDR3 nucleotides are TGTGCCAGCAGCTACGCAGGGAGTACTTCACCCCTCCACTTT. It is translated as CASSYAGSTSPLHF.

In DNA, the CDR3 is TGTGCCAGCAGCTTAACTGGACGGTCACCCCTCCACTTT. Translated, it gives CASSLTGRSPLHF. V is TRBV7-3 and J is TRBJ1-6; no clear D gene. Germline CDR1 and CDR2: SGHTA and FQGTGA. V lost 0 bases to trimming and J lost 10 bases, with 7 bases between them. CDR3 length: 13 residues.

This chain links TRBV20-1 with TRBJ1-4; D remains unclear. Per germline, CDR1 DFQATT and CDR2 SNEGSKA (reference sequence). This CDR3 is 14 amino acids long. Trimming pared 3 bases from V and 8 bases from J, leaving 16 bases between. CDR3 nucleotide sequence: TGCAGTGCTAGTGAGAGCGTGGCGGGGGAAAAACTGTTTTTT. Amino acid sequence: CSASESVAGEKLFF.

CDR3 protein: CSASIRAGGYTF. CDR3 coding DNA: TGCAGTGCTAGCATCAGGGCAGGTGGCTACACCTTC. The J gene is TRBJ1-2, the V gene TRBV20-1; the D gene is possibly TRBD1 (5 bases). V lost 3 bases and J 7 bases, leaving 12 bases between the germline ends. This CDR3 contains 12 residues. The germline V gene has CDR1 DFQATT and CDR2 SNEGSKA (reference sequence).

To note about this clonotype: A read error is possible here, since a much larger clone lies one base away. The chain couples TRBV7-2 to TRBJ2-1; the match to TRBD2 covers 7 bases. CDR3 length: 14 residues. Germline CDR1 SGHTA, CDR2 FQGNSA. This CDR3 is CASSLQRGGNEKFF. CDR3 bases: TGTGCCAGCAGTTTACAGCGGGGCGGCAATGAGAAGTTCTTC.

J is TRBJ2-5 and V is TRBV27; the D gene could be TRBD1 or TRBD2 (5 bases each). The V end lost 4 bases, the J end lost 2 bases, and 11 bases lay between the germline ends. The length of the CDR3 is 14 residues. Germline V lookup: CDR1 MNHEY, CDR2 SMNVEV (reference sequence). The CDR3 DNA reads TGTGCCAGCAGTTCTGGGGGATGGCAAGAGACCCAGTACTTC. Its translation: CASSSGGWQETQYF.

The sample holds many counts of this clonotype. The chain carries TRBV7-2 and TRBJ1-5; D remains ambiguous. This CDR3 has 15 residues. V lost 6 bases to trimming and J lost 0 bases, with 12 bases between them. Germline loops: CDR1 SGHTA, CDR2 FQGNSA. The CDR3 DNA reads TGTGCCAGCAGTCCGGGCAGTTATAGCAATCAGCCCCAGCATTTT. It encodes CASSPGSYSNQPQHF.